The 30 T cell receptor beta chains below were found in one sample sequenced in a study of beta chain features in type 1 diabetes. Expressed TCRB transcripts were sequenced because the isolated RNA had all been reverse transcribed beforehand. The assay was immunoSEQ multiplex PCR, and TCRdb's table has in-frame clones only and misses some. The data hold hundreds of thousands of clones, with less than 15% observed a single time. The sample was naive CD4+ T cells from blood. The source is a woman in her 40s in good health.

The chain joins TRBV2 to TRBJ2-7; 8 bases match TRBD2. This CDR3 region has 16 residues. Unmatched junction bases numbered 11, after V lost 7 bases and J lost 0 bases. The germline gives CDR1 SNHLY, CDR2 FYNNEI. In DNA, the CDR3 is TGTGCCAGCAATGAGCGGGGGACCTTTAGCTCCTACGAGCAGTACTTC. It is translated as CASNERGTFSSYEQYF. Using reference TRBV2 and TRBJ2-7 for the parts outside the CDR3, the full variable domain is EPEVTQTPSHQVTQMGQEVILRCVPISNHLYFYWYRQILGQKVEFLVSFYNNEISEKSEIFDDQFSVERPDGSNFTLKIRSTKLEDSAMYFCASNERGTFSSYEQYFGPGTRLTVT.

This clone turned up a few times. For the CDR3, the DNA is TGTGCCAGCAGGCCCCCCCGGGACAACTTAGCCTACACCTTC. Translating it yields CASRPPRDNLAYTF. The genes are TRBV6-5 and TRBJ1-2; tentatively, D is TRBD1 (6 bases). Germline V gives CDR1 MNHEY, CDR2 SVGAGI. The V gene lost 6 bases and the J gene lost 10 bases, with 21 bases spanning the gap. This CDR3 is built from 14 residues.

This clone turned up a few times. The rearrangement joins TRBV29-1 to TRBJ2-7; 7 nucleotides agree with TRBD1. The CDR3 loop spans 12 amino acids. V was clipped by 2 bases and J by 3 bases; unmatched bases: 1. In germline, CDR1 is SQVTM, CDR2 ANQGSEA. CDR3 sequence (DNA): TGCAGCGTTGAACACAGGGGCTACGAGCAGTACTTC. Translation: CSVEHRGYEQYF.

There are a few counts of this clone. The chain recombines TRBV5-4 with TRBJ2-3, with 8 bases fitting TRBD1. The CDR3 has 14 amino acids. V trimming: 3 bases; J trimming: 2 bases; junction bases outside the gene matches: 2. Germline V gene sequence: CDR1 SGHNT, CDR2 YYREEE (reference sequence). The CDR3 nucleotides read TGTGCCAGCAGCTCGGACAGGGCCACAGATACGCAGTATTTT. Translating it yields CASSSDRATDTQYF.

The chain joins TRBV2 to TRBJ2-7; D gene uncertain. Germline V CDR1 and CDR2: SNHLY, FYNNEI. The CDR3 is 16 residues long. V was trimmed by 5 bases and J by 0 bases, leaving 17 bases between them. CDR3 DNA: TGTGCCAGCAGTTCTATAATGACTGAGAGCTCCTACGAGCAGTACTTC. Its translation: CASSSIMTESSYEQYF.

This clone was seen more than once but under ten times. Additional DNA sequences in this sample encode the identical CDR3. V gene TRBV6-5 combines with J gene TRBJ1-4; the D gene is possibly TRBD1 (5 bases). The V end lost 5 bases, the J end lost 8 bases, and 12 bases lay between the germline ends. This CDR3 has 13 amino acids. From germline, CDR1 is MNHEY and CDR2 SVGAGI. CDR3 in DNA: TGTGCCAGCAGTGGACAAGGATCGGAAAAACTGTTTTTT. It encodes CASSGQGSEKLFF.

This chain joins TRBV7-2 and TRBJ2-1; 9 nucleotides match TRBD1. The trim removed 5 bases at V and 9 bases at J, leaving 8 bases unmatched. Germline CDR1 reads SGHTA; CDR2 reads FQGNSA. The CDR3 has 14 residues. The CDR3 here is CASSTGQGFGEQFF. DNA of the CDR3: TGTGCCAGCAGCACGGGACAGGGATTCGGTGAGCAGTTCTTC.

This rearrangement joins TRBV5-1 to TRBJ1-5; perhaps TRBD1 as D (5 bases). Germline V lookup: CDR1 SGHRS, CDR2 YFSETQ. CDR3 size: 15 residues. The V gene lost 3 bases and the J gene lost 1 base, with 11 bases spanning the gap. The CDR3 region is CASSSQGLSNQPQHF. In DNA, the CDR3 is TGCGCCAGCAGCTCCCAGGGCCTGAGCAATCAGCCCCAGCATTTT.

This clone appeared a few times. The V and J genes are TRBV21-1 and TRBJ2-5; the table names TRBD2, a call not compared with the DNA. TRBV21-1 is annotated as a pseudogene. This CDR3 is built from 15 residues. The chain's CDR3 is CASSTPRGNQETQYF. The CDR3 nucleotides are TGTGCCAGCAGCACTCCCAGAGGAAACCAAGAGACCCAGTACTTC.

This clone was picked up a small number of times. The chain recombines TRBV2 with TRBJ1-2; D gene unclear. Trimming took 0 bases from V and 5 from J, leaving 13 bases between them. The CDR3 contains 15 residues. From germline, CDR1 is SNHLY and CDR2 FYNNEI. Here the CDR3 reads CASSEARGLGYGYTF. The CDR3 DNA reads TGTGCCAGCAGTGAAGCGCGCGGGTTAGGATATGGCTACACCTTC.

This clone was observed a few times. The J gene is TRBJ2-3, the V gene TRBV4-1, with TRBD1 identical over 8 bases. With 6 bases clipped from V and 1 base from J, the junction kept 18 bases outside the gene matches. Germline CDR1 and CDR2: MGHRA and YSYEKL. This CDR3 contains 19 residues. The CDR3 sequence is CASSSERAGGRLGTDTQYF. The CDR3 coding sequence is TGCGCCAGCAGTTCCGAAAGGGCAGGGGGCCGCCTGGGCACAGATACGCAGTATTTT.

The chain links TRBV18 to TRBJ2-7; 8 nucleotides match TRBD1. CDR1 KGHSH and CDR2 LQKENI come from the germline V gene. V shed 3 bases and J 3 bases; nucleotides not matched to a gene: 10. The CDR3 covers 16 residues. The CDR3 DNA sequence: TGTGCCAGCTCACCTAAAGACAGGGGCTCCAACTACGAGCAGTACTTC. It translates to CASSPKDRGSNYEQYF.

The CDR3: CSVKGVRGSYEQYF. For the CDR3, the DNA is TGCAGCGTTAAAGGGGTCCGAGGCTCCTACGAGCAGTACTTC. The chain carries TRBV29-1 and TRBJ2-7, with a weak D call TRBD1 (5 bases). Germline CDR1 and CDR2: SQVTM and ANQGSEA. The CDR3 runs 14 residues. V was clipped by 5 bases and J by 0 bases, with 14 bases between them.

V gene TRBV5-4 combines with J gene TRBJ1-3; D gene unclear. This CDR3 has 15 residues. Trimming took off 0 bases at V and 0 bases at J, with 7 bases between the two ends. The germline V gene has CDR1 SGHNT and CDR2 YYREEE (reference sequence). This CDR3 is CASSLDSHSGNTIYF. The CDR3 nucleotides are TGTGCCAGCAGCTTGGACAGCCACTCTGGAAACACCATATATTTT.

This sequence joins TRBV29-1 and TRBJ1-2, with D tentatively TRBD1 (5 bases). Trimming stripped 3 bases from V and 4 bases from J, with 21 bases between. This CDR3 comprises 16 residues. Germline CDR1 is SQVTM and CDR2 is ANQGSEA. As DNA, the CDR3 is TGCAGCGTTGATTCCCTAACACTGACAGAGTTCTATGGCTACACCTTC. This translates into CSVDSLTLTEFYGYTF.

This clone has only a few counts. The chain uses TRBV6-5 and TRBJ2-2, with D unresolved. This CDR3 has 12 residues. Germline values: CDR1 MNHEY, CDR2 SVGAGI. The ends were cut back, 6 bases at V and 4 bases at J, with 6 bases in the middle. The CDR3 DNA follows: TGTGCCAGCAGCGTCTCCACCGGGGAGCTGTTTTTT. Amino acid sequence: CASSVSTGELFF.

In its sample, this clone was seen a few times. This chain joins TRBV5-4 and TRBJ2-7; the D gene is possibly TRBD2 (5 bases). The CDR3 is 14 residues long. Germline loops: CDR1 SGHNT, CDR2 YYREEE (reference sequence). V lost 3 bases and J lost 1, with 11 bases in between. For the CDR3, the DNA is TGTGCCAGCAGCTCACCCCGCGGGTCCTACGAGCAGTACTTC. Translating gives CASSSPRGSYEQYF.

In its sample, this clone was seen a few times. The rearrangement uses TRBV6-1 and TRBJ2-7, with 8 positions matching TRBD1. The CDR3 loop spans 14 amino acids. CDR1 and CDR2 from the germline V gene are MNHNS and SASEGT. V gave up 4 bases and J gave up 0 bases; unmatched junction bases: 2. In DNA, the CDR3 is TGTGCCAGCAGTGGGACAGGGATCTCCTACGAGCAGTACTTC. Translating gives CASSGTGISYEQYF.

This sequence joins TRBV19 and TRBJ2-5; D possibly corresponds to TRBD2 (6 bases). V was shortened by 9 bases and J by 0 bases, with 11 bases between the two germline ends. The CDR3 sequence is 13 residues long. The germline gives CDR1 LNHDA, CDR2 SQIVND (reference sequence). The CDR3 protein is CASSGDYQETQYF. CDR3 nucleotides: TGTGCCAGCTCTGGGGACTACCAAGAGACCCAGTACTTC.

The sample holds a few counts of this clone. The V call is TRBV5-1, the J call TRBJ2-7; possible D gene TRBD1, 5 bases. CDR3 length equals 15 residues. V dropped 1 base and J dropped 2 bases, with 13 bases sitting between them. Per germline, CDR1 SGHRS and CDR2 YFSETQ. CDR3 sequence: CASSLPRQGTYEQYF. DNA of the CDR3: TGCGCCAGCAGCTTGCCAAGGCAGGGTACCTACGAGCAGTACTTC.

This clone has only a few counts. V is TRBV10-3 and J is TRBJ2-3, with TRBD2 matching 9 bases. The CDR3 consists of 14 residues. The ends lost 7 bases at V and 0 bases at J; junction bases unmatched: 2. Germline assignment: CDR1 ENHRY and CDR2 SYGVKD. The CDR3 DNA reads as TGTGCCATCAATGGACTAGCGAGCACAGATACGCAGTATTTT. This gives the protein CAINGLASTDTQYF.

The chain has TRBV4-2 and TRBJ2-7, with 8 positions matching TRBD2. The J segment lost 1 base and the V segment lost 0 bases, leaving 8 bases of the junction unmatched. CDR1 and CDR2 (germline): LGHNA, YNFKEQ. CDR3 size: 17 residues. CDR3 DNA sequence: TGTGCCAGCAGCCAAGATATACCCGGGGGGGTATCCTACGAGCAGTACTTC. Translation: CASSQDIPGGVSYEQYF.

The chain couples TRBV2 to TRBJ2-7; D is perhaps TRBD2 (6 bases). Germline values: CDR1 SNHLY, CDR2 FYNNEI. Trimming removed 4 bases from V and 6 bases from J, with 13 bases in between. CDR3 length: 13 amino acids. CDR3 sequence: CASSAQGGSEQYF. Here the CDR3 DNA reads TGTGCCAGCAGTGCCCAGGGAGGATCCGAGCAGTACTTC.

The genes are TRBV9 and TRBJ2-7, with D maybe TRBD1 (6 bases). Trimming removed 4 bases at V and 6 bases at J, with 17 bases between. The length of the CDR3 is 14 residues. Germline assignment: CDR1 SGDLS and CDR2 YYNGEE. The CDR3 is CASSPGNRAGEQYF. In DNA, the CDR3 is TGTGCCAGCAGCCCCGGGAACAGGGCCGGCGAGCAGTACTTC.

The chain has TRBV7-9 and TRBJ1-2; unclear D gene. The V gene's germline CDR1 is SEHNR and CDR2 FQNEAQ (reference sequence). This CDR3 is built from 15 residues. V lost 5 bases, J lost 2 bases, and 15 bases lay in between. DNA of the CDR3: TGTGCCAGCAGCCCCACGCTTCAGTCGAACTATGGCTACACCTTC. This codes for CASSPTLQSNYGYTF.

The V call is TRBV5-1, the J call TRBJ1-1; maybe TRBD1 (6 bases). V shed 0 bases and J shed 8 bases, with 17 bases lying between them. Germline V gene lookup returns CDR1 SGHRS and CDR2 YFSETQ. The CDR3 length is 15 residues. The CDR3, as DNA: TGCGCCAGCAGCTTGGCCCCACGCAGGGGCGAGGAAGCTTTCTTT. Amino acid sequence: CASSLAPRRGEEAFF.

A few counts support this clone. This sequence joins TRBV7-2 and TRBJ2-7, with D tentatively TRBD2 (6 bases). Trimming cost V 5 bases and J 2 bases, with 13 bases left between them. CDR3 length: 14 amino acids. The germline gives CDR1 SGHTA, CDR2 FQGNSA. CDR3 region: CASSASGLTYEQYF. In DNA form, the CDR3 reads TGTGCCAGCAGCGCCTCGGGACTTACCTACGAGCAGTACTTC.

The gene calls are TRBV5-1 and TRBJ2-5, with D perhaps matching TRBD1 (6 bases). CDR3 length: 14 amino acids. V lost 4 bases and J lost 2, with 12 bases in between. The germline gives CDR1 SGHRS, CDR2 YFSETQ. CDR3 coding DNA: TGCGCCAGCAGCGAAGGACAGCCTCAAGAGACCCAGTACTTC. Its protein is CASSEGQPQETQYF.

As DNA, the CDR3 is TGTGCCAGTAGTACCAGGGGGAGGCACGAGCAGTACTTC. Amino acid sequence: CASSTRGRHEQYF. The chain links TRBV19 to TRBJ2-7; D perhaps matches TRBD1 (7 bases). The ends were cut back, 4 bases at V and 5 bases at J, with 12 bases in the middle. The CDR3 is made up of 13 amino acids. Germline CDR1 is LNHDA and CDR2 is SQIVND (reference sequence).

The V call is TRBV9, the J call TRBJ2-4, with TRBD2 as a possible D gene (5 bases). The CDR3 covers 15 residues. V gave up 4 bases and J gave up 9 bases, with 20 bases separating them. The germline gives CDR1 SGDLS, CDR2 YYNGEE. DNA of the CDR3: TGTGCCAGCAGCCCTAGCCCCCTGCCGCGCGGCATTCAGTACTTC. Its protein product is CASSPSPLPRGIQYF.